One sample yielded the 20 T cell receptor beta chains listed below, sequenced in a study of blood T cells in healthy people across ages. PCR was performed a second time for about 7 to 12 cycles using a sample-barcoded 5' primer and a J-beta primer mix. MiXCR, run by TCRdb on the 5' RACE reads, gives a single entry per CDR3 protein. The data show approximately 780,000 distinct CDR3 sequences, 20% to 30% seen once. The sample also formed part of further work on T cells of mothers and their children.

Material: blood. These receptors all stem from a boy younger than 18 in good health.

In its sample, this clonotype was seen a few times. V usage is TRBV5-1 and J usage is TRBJ2-5; the match to TRBD2 covers 10 bases. The CDR3 is made up of 17 amino acids. V dropped 2 bases and J dropped 2; count of bases not matched to a gene: 9. Germline CDR1 SGHRS, CDR2 YFSETQ. The CDR3 DNA sequence: TGCGCCAGCAGCTTAACCCCAGCGGGGGGGTCTCAAGAGACCCAGTACTTC. Translation: CASSLTPAGGSQETQYF.

This clonotype was detected only a few times. The chain joins TRBV5-1 to TRBJ2-2, with D unclear. V was pared by 6 bases and J by 0 bases, with 15 bases between. The CDR3 covers 16 residues. Germline V gene sequence: CDR1 SGHRS, CDR2 YFSETQ. The DNA of the CDR3 is TGCGCCAGCAACATCAACTCGATCGCGAACACCGGGGAGCTGTTTTTT. It translates to CASNINSIANTGELFF.

The rearrangement joins TRBV6-6 to TRBJ2-5, with 7 nucleotides matching TRBD1. Germline loops: CDR1 MNHNY, CDR2 SVGAGI (reference sequence). V shed 2 bases and J 5 bases; nucleotides not matched to a gene: 8. The CDR3 spans 15 residues. The CDR3: CASSYGGQGDETQYF. The CDR3, as DNA: TGTGCCAGCAGTTACGGCGGGCAGGGGGATGAGACCCAGTACTTC.

This clonotype was found many times. The CDR3 protein is CASSPDRVNEKLFF. CDR3 DNA: TGTGCCAGCAGTCCGGACAGGGTCAATGAAAAACTGTTTTTT. The chain carries TRBV12-3 or TRBV12-4 and TRBJ1-4; TRBD1 matches 8 bases. V lost 5 bases and J lost 5; bases outside the gene matches: 4. The CDR3 covers 14 residues.

This clonotype was counted a few times. V usage is TRBV5-1 and J usage is TRBJ1-3, with D possibly TRBD1 on 5 matching bases. This CDR3 region has 16 residues. With 0 bases removed from V and 0 bases from J, the gap between germline ends came to 10 bases. CDR1 SGHRS and CDR2 YFSETQ come from the germline V gene. The chain's CDR3 is CASSLEWTSSGNTIYF. Here the CDR3 DNA reads TGCGCCAGCAGCTTGGAATGGACAAGCTCTGGAAACACCATATATTTT. Drawing the rest from reference TRBV5-1 and TRBJ1-3, the complete variable domain is KAGVTQTPRYLIKTRGQQVTLSCSPISGHRSVSWYQQTPGQGLQFLFEYFSETQRNKGNFPGRFSGRQFSNSRSEMNVSTLELGDSALYLCASSLEWTSSGNTIYFGEGSWLTVV.

This clonotype was found a few times. The chain joins TRBV5-1 to TRBJ2-1; TRBD2 matches 12 bases. Matching the DNA end better, TRBJ2-5 makes the J call doubtful. CDR1 SGHRS and CDR2 YFSETQ come from the germline V gene. The CDR3 spans 15 residues. In DNA form, the CDR3 reads TGCGCCAGCAGCCTAGTAGGGACTAGCGGGGAGACCCAGTACTTC. Protein sequence: CASSLVGTSGETQYF.

The rearrangement uses TRBV3-1 and TRBJ2-5; D uncertain. The J call may be faulty, since TRBJ2-7 better matches the DNA end. This CDR3 region has 12 residues. Germline-derived CDR1 and CDR2 are LGHDT and YNNKEL (reference sequence). DNA of the CDR3: TGTGCCAGCAGCCCCAACTTCTACGAGCAGTACTTC. It specifies CASSPNFYEQYF.

Only a few counts were recorded for this clonotype. The chain links TRBV6-5 to TRBJ2-5; 7 bases are shared with TRBD1. Germline values: CDR1 MNHEY, CDR2 SVGAGI. This CDR3 region has 14 residues. With 5 bases clipped from V and 5 bases from J, the junction kept 8 bases outside the gene matches. CDR3 amino acids: CASSQQGSVETQYF. The CDR3 coding sequence is TGTGCCAGCAGTCAACAGGGGTCGGTCGAGACCCAGTACTTC.

The CDR3: CASSPNLDRAVHTQYF. In DNA, the CDR3 is TGTGCCAGCTCACCGAATTTGGACAGGGCTGTACATACGCAGTATTTT. The gene calls are TRBV18 and TRBJ2-3; 8 bases are shared with TRBD1. Germline V gene sequence: CDR1 KGHSH, CDR2 LQKENI. This CDR3 region has 16 residues. V shed 3 bases, J shed 7 bases, and the junction held 12 bases outside the gene matches.

This clonotype was seen repeatedly, ten times or more. The V gene is TRBV15, the J gene TRBJ2-7; the match to TRBD2 covers 12 bases. CDR1 LNHNV and CDR2 YYDKDF come from the germline V gene (reference sequence). Trimming at V came to 2 bases and at J to 2 bases, leaving 1 base not matched to a gene. The CDR3 is made up of 15 amino acids. The CDR3 DNA reads TGTGCCACCAGCAGACTAGCGGGGGGGACCTACGAGCAGTACTTC. Protein sequence: CATSRLAGGTYEQYF.

This clonotype has a handful of counts. Its ends do not fully match the called genes, so a read error is possible. The CDR3 region is CASSPSNGKLFF. CDR3 coding DNA: TGTGCCAGCAGCCCATCTAATGGAAAACTGTTTTTT. The rearrangement joins TRBV28 to TRBJ1-4; D unclear. CDR1 and CDR2 (germline): MDHEN, SYDVKM. The CDR3 has 12 residues. The whole variable domain, remainder taken from reference TRBV28 and TRBJ1-4, is DVKVTQSSRYLVKRTGEKVFLECVQDMDHENMFWYRQDPGLGLRLIYFSYDVKMKEKGDIPEGYSVSREKKERFSLILESASTNQTSMYLCASSPSNGKLFFGSGTQLSVL.

In this sample, this clonotype turned up a few times. The chain couples TRBV7-9 to TRBJ2-4; D is ambiguous. V gave up 1 base and J gave up 6 bases, with 7 bases separating them. The CDR3 contains 13 residues. In germline, CDR1 is SEHNR, CDR2 FQNEAQ (reference sequence). The CDR3 nucleotides are TGTGCCAGCAGCTTAGGCTGGGGAAACATTCAGTACTTC. Its translation: CASSLGWGNIQYF. The variable domain in full, with the rest retrieved from reference TRBV7-9 and TRBJ2-4, is DTGVSQNPRHKITKRGQNVTFRCDPISEHNRLYWYRQTLGQGPEFLTYFQNEAQLEKSRLLSDRFSAERPKGSFSTLEIQRTEQGDSAMYLCASSLGWGNIQYFGAGTRLSVL.

This clonotype has a handful of counts. The chain carries TRBV5-1 and TRBJ2-5; the match to TRBD2 covers 8 bases. After removal of 3 bases from V and 5 bases from J, the junction contained 9 bases not matched to a gene. The CDR3 spans 15 residues. CDR1 and CDR2 from the germline V gene are SGHRS and YFSETQ. This chain's CDR3 is CASSWSGGPQETQYF. CDR3 bases: TGCGCCAGCAGCTGGAGCGGGGGACCTCAGGAGACCCAGTACTTC.

J is TRBJ2-5 and V is TRBV25-1; D unclear. Matching the DNA end better, TRBJ2-1 makes the J call doubtful. The CDR3 is 13 amino acids. Germline loops: CDR1 MGHDK, CDR2 SYGVNS. CDR3 in DNA: TGTGCCAGCAGTGAATACGGGTACAATGAGCAGTTCTTC. Translation: CASSEYGYNEQFF.

This sequence joins TRBV5-4 and TRBJ2-1; 12 bases fit TRBD2. Germline V CDR1 and CDR2: SGHNT, YYREEE (reference sequence). The CDR3 loop spans 17 amino acids. V lost 3 bases and J lost 4; bases outside the gene matches: 8. CDR3 nucleotides: TGTGCCAGCAGCTACGGACTAGCGGGGACCAGATACAATGAGCAGTTCTTC. Amino acid sequence: CASSYGLAGTRYNEQFF.

In its sample, this clonotype was seen a few times. The V and J genes are TRBV5-1 and TRBJ1-4; D is ambiguous. The length of the CDR3 is 16 residues. The germline CDR1 and CDR2 sequences are SGHRS and YFSETQ. The ends were cut back, 4 bases at V and 2 bases at J, with 15 bases in the middle. The CDR3 DNA is TGCGCCAGCAGCCTCGGAACGGTGGGGACTAATGAAAAACTGTTTTTT. Residues: CASSLGTVGTNEKLFF.

J is TRBJ2-1 and V is TRBV20-1; possibly TRBD1 for D (6 bases). Trimming took off 1 base at V and 7 bases at J, with 17 bases between the two ends. Per the germline V gene, CDR1 is DFQATT and CDR2 is SNEGSKA (reference sequence). The CDR3 spans 15 residues. For the CDR3, the DNA is TGCAGTGCTAGAGCAACTAGGGGGTTCCGGAATGAGCAGTTCTTC. Amino acids: CSARATRGFRNEQFF.

The V call is TRBV6-1, the J call TRBJ1-4, with a tentative D call TRBD1 (6 bases). V was trimmed by 5 bases and J by 5 bases, leaving 18 bases between them. Germline CDR1 reads MNHNS; CDR2 reads SASEGT. This CDR3 comprises 16 residues. The DNA for the CDR3 is TGTGCCAGCAGTCTCTCCGGACAGCCAGGGAATGAAAAACTGTTTTTT. This gives the protein CASSLSGQPGNEKLFF.

This clonotype has more than one count but fewer than ten. The chain carries TRBV6-2 or TRBV6-3 and TRBJ2-5; tentatively, D is TRBD2 (6 bases). This CDR3 spans 15 amino acids. Trimming took off 6 bases at V and 2 bases at J, with 16 bases between the two ends. Looked up from germline, CDR1 is MNHEY and CDR2 is SVGEGT. The CDR3 spells CASSPHRSGQETQYF. The CDR3 DNA sequence: TGTGCCAGCAGCCCGCACCGGAGCGGGCAAGAGACCCAGTACTTC.

This clonotype has more than one count but fewer than ten. This chain uses TRBV20-1 with TRBJ2-7; TRBD1 agrees at 10 bases. CDR3 size: 13 residues. The germline V gene has CDR1 DFQATT and CDR2 SNEGSKA (reference sequence). Trimming cost V 8 bases and J 4 bases; bases outside gene matches: 8. DNA of the CDR3: TGCAGTACGCATCGGGACAGGGGTTACGAGCAGTACTTC. Translating it yields CSTHRDRGYEQYF.